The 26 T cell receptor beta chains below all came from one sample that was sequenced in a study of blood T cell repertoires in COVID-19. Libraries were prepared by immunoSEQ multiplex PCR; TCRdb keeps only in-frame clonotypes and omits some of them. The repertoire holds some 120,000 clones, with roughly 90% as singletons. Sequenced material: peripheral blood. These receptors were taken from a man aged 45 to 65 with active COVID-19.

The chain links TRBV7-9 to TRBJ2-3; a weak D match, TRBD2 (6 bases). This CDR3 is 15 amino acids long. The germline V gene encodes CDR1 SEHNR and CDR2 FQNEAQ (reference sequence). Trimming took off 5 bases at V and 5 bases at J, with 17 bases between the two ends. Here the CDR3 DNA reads TGTGCCAGCAGCCACGGGGGATCGGGATTAGATACGCAGTATTTT. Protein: CASSHGGSGLDTQYF.

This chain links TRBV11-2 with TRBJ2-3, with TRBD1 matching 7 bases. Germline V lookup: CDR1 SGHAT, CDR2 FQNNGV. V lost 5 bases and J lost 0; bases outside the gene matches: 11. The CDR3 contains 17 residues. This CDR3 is CASSPYTGTASTDTQYF. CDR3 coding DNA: TGTGCCAGCAGCCCCTATACCGGGACAGCTAGCACAGATACGCAGTATTTT.

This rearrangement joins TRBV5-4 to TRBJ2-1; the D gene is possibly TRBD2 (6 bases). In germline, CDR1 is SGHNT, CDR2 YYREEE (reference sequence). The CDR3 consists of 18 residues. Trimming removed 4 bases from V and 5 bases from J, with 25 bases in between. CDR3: CASSPLPLTGAPNNEQFF. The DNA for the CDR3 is TGTGCCAGCAGCCCGCTTCCATTAACGGGAGCCCCCAACAATGAGCAGTTCTTC.

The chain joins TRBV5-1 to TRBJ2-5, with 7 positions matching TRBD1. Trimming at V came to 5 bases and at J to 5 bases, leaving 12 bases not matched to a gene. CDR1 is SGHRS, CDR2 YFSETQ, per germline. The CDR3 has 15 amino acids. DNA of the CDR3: TGCGCCAGCAGGTCAAATCCGACAGGGTGGGAGACCCAGTACTTC. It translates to CASRSNPTGWETQYF.

The CDR3 loop is CASSPQGVLKGYTF. The CDR3 coding sequence is TGTGCCAGCTCACCTCAGGGGGTCCTAAAGGGCTACACCTTC. The chain carries TRBV18 and TRBJ1-2; TRBD1 aligns across 7 bases. Germline V lookup: CDR1 KGHSH, CDR2 LQKENI. V dropped 3 bases and J dropped 8; count of bases not matched to a gene: 9. The CDR3 is 14 amino acids.

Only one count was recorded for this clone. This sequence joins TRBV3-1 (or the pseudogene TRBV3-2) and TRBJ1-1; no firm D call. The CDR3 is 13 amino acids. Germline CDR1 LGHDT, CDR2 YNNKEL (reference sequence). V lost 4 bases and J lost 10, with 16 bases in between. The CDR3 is CASSRLEEGRAFF. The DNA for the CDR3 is TGTGCCAGCAGCCGGCTCGAGGAGGGTCGAGCTTTCTTT.

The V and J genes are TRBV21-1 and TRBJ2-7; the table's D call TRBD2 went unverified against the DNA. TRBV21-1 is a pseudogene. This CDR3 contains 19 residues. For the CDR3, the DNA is TGTGCCAGCAGCAAAGGGGCCCGCCTTGGGTGCGGGATAGCCTACGAGCAGTACGTC. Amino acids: CASSKGARLGCGIAYEQYV.

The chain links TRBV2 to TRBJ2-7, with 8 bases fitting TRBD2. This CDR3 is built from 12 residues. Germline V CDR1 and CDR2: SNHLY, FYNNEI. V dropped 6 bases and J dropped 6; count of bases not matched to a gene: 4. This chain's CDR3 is CASSRTSSEQYV. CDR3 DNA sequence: TGTGCCAGCAGCCGGACTAGCTCCGAGCAGTACGTC.

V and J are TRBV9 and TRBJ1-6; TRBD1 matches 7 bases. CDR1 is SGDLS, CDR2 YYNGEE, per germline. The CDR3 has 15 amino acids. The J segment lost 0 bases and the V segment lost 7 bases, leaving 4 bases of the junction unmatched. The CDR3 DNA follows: TGTGCCAGCGACAGGGACGGCTCCTATAATTCACCCCTCCACTTT. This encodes CASDRDGSYNSPLHF.

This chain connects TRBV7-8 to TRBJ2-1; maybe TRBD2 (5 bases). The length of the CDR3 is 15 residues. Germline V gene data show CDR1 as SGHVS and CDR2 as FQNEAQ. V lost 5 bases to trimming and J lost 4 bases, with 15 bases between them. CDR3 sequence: CASSLGQPGYNEQFF. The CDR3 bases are TGTGCCAGCAGCCTAGGGCAACCGGGGTACAATGAGCAGTTCTTC.

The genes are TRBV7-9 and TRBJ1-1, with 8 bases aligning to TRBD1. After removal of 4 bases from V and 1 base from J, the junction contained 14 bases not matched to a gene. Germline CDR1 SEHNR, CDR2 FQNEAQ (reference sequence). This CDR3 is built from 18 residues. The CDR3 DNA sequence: TGTGCCAGCAGCTCCCGGGACAGGCGAATTAGCCCGAACACTGAAGCTTTCTTT. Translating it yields CASSSRDRRISPNTEAFF.

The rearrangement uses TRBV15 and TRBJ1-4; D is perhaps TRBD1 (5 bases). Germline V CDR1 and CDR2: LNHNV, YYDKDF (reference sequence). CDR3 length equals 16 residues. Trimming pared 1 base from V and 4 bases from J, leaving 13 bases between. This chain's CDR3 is CATSRAPGGLNEKLFF. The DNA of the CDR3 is TGTGCCACCAGCAGAGCCCCGGGGGGTCTTAATGAAAAACTGTTTTTT.

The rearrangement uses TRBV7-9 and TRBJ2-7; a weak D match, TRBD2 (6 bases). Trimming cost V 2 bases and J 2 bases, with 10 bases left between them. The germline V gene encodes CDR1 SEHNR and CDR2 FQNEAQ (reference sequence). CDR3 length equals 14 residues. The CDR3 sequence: CASSLLTGAYEQYF. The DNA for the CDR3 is TGTGCCAGCAGCTTACTAACGGGGGCCTACGAGCAGTACTTC.

The CDR3 coding sequence is TGTGCCTGGAGTGCAAACTTGAACACTGAAGCTTTCTTT. It translates to CAWSANLNTEAFF. The chain carries TRBV30 and TRBJ1-1, with D unclear. Trimming took off 1 base at V and 0 bases at J, with 6 bases between the two ends. CDR1 is GTSNPN, CDR2 SVGIG, per germline (reference sequence). This CDR3 spans 13 amino acids.

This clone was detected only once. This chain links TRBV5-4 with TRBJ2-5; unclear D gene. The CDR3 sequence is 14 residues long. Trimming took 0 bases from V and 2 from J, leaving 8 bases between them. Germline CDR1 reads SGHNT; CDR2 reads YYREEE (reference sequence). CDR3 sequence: CASSLVSEQETQYF. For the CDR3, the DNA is TGTGCCAGCAGCTTGGTTTCAGAACAAGAGACCCAGTACTTC.

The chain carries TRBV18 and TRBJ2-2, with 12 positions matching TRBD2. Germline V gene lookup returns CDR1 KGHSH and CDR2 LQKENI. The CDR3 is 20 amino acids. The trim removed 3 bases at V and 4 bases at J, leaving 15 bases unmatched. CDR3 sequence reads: CASSPQRLLAGGGGTGELFF. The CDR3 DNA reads TGTGCCAGCTCACCCCAGAGGTTACTAGCGGGAGGTGGCGGCACCGGGGAGCTGTTTTTT.

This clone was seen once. The DNA for the CDR3 is TGCGCCAGCAGTAAGGGGGACTACGACTATGGCTACACCTTC. This codes for CASSKGDYDYGYTF. The chain employs TRBV5-1 and TRBJ1-2; TRBD1 is a possible D gene (6 bases). The CDR3 contains 14 residues. Trimming cost V 5 bases and J 3 bases, with 14 bases left between them. From germline, CDR1 is SGHRS and CDR2 YFSETQ.

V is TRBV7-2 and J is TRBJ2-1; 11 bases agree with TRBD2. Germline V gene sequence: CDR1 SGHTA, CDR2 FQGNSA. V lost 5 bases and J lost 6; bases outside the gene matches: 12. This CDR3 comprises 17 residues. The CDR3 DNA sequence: TGTGCCAGCAGCCCTCTCCTGACTAGCGGGACGTTCAATGAGCAGTTCTTC. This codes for CASSPLLTSGTFNEQFF. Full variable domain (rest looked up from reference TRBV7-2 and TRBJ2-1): GAGVSQSPSNKVTEKGKDVELRCDPISGHTALYWYRQSLGQGLEFLIYFQGNSAPDKSGLPSDRFSAERTGGSVSTLTIQRTQQEDSAVYLCASSPLLTSGTFNEQFFGPGTRLTVL.

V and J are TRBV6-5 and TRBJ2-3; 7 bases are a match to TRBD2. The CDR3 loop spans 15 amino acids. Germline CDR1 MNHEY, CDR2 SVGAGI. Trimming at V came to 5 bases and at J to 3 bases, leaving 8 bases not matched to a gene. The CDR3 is CASSRQAGPTDTQYF. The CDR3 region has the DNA TGTGCCAGCAGTCGCCAAGCGGGGCCTACAGATACGCAGTATTTT.

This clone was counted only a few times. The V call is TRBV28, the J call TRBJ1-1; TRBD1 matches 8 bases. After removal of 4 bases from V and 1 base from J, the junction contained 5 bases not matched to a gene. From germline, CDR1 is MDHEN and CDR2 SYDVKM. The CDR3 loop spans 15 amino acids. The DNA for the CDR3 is TGTGCCAGCAGTTCGGCCGGGACAGGGAACACTGAAGCTTTCTTT. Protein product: CASSSAGTGNTEAFF.

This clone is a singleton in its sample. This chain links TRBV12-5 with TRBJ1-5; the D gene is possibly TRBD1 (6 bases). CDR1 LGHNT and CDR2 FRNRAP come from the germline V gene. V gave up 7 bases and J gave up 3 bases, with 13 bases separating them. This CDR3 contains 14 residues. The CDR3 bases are TGTGCTAGTGTAGCAGGGGATTACAATCAGCCCCAGCATTTT. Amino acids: CASVAGDYNQPQHF. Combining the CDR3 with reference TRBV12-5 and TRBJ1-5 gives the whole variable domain DARVTQTPRHKVTEMGQEVTMRCQPILGHNTVFWYRQTMMQGLELLAYFRNRAPLDDSGMPKDRFSAEMPDATLATLKIQPSEPRDSAVYFCASVAGDYNQPQHFGDGTRLSIL.

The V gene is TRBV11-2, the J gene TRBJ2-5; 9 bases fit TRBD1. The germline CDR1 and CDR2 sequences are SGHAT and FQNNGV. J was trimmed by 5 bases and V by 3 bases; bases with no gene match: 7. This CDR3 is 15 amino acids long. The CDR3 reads CASSLRDRDWETQYF. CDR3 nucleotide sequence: TGTGCCAGCAGCTTGAGGGACAGGGATTGGGAGACCCAGTACTTC.

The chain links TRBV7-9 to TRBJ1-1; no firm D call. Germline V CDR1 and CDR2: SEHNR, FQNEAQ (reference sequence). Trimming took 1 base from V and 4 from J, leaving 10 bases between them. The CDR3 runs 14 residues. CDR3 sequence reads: CASSLGTRGTEAFF. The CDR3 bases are TGTGCCAGCAGCTTAGGGACGCGGGGCACTGAAGCTTTCTTT. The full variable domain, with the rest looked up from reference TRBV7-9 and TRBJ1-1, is DTGVSQNPRHKITKRGQNVTFRCDPISEHNRLYWYRQTLGQGPEFLTYFQNEAQLEKSRLLSDRFSAERPKGSFSTLEIQRTEQGDSAMYLCASSLGTRGTEAFFGQGTRLTVV.

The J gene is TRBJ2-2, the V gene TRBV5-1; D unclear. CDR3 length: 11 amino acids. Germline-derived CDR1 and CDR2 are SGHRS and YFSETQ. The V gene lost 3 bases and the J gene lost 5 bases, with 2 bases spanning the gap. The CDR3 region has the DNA TGCGCCAGCAGCTCGACCGGGGAGCTGTTTTTT. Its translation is CASSSTGELFF.

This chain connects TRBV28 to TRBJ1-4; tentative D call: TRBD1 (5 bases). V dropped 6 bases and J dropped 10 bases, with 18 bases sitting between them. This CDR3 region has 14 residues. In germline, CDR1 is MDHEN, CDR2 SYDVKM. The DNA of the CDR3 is TGTGCCAGCAGGGGGGGAGGGGTATTGATAAAACTGTTTTTT. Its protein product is CASRGGGVLIKLFF.

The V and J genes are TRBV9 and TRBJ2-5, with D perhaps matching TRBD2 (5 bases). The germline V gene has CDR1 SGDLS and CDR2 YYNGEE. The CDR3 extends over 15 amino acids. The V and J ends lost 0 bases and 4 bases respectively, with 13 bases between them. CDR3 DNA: TGTGCCAGCAGCGTAGCTATCGGGGAGAGAGAGACCCAGTACTTC. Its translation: CASSVAIGERETQYF.